This T cell receptor beta chain was sequenced for a study of PD-1 blockade in mismatch repair-deficient tumors. Sequenced by immunoSEQ multiplex PCR; TCRdb stores in-frame clones only, minus some. The sample contains some 120,000 clones, roughly 86% of which appear only once. A few pembrolizumab responders had their TCRs sequenced. The sequencing here drew on peripheral blood, taken 44 weeks after starting pembrolizumab. This receptor was identified in an adult with mismatch repair-deficient cancer.

Here the CDR3 reads CAADGLNNEQFF. The DNA for the CDR3 is TGTGCCGCCGACGGACTCAACAATGAGCAGTTCTTC. This chain joins TRBV30 and TRBJ2-1, with a tentative D call TRBD2 (5 bases). The V gene lost 8 bases and the J gene lost 5 bases, with 13 bases spanning the gap. Germline CDR1 reads GTSNPN; CDR2 reads SVGIG (reference sequence). The CDR3 extends over 12 amino acids.